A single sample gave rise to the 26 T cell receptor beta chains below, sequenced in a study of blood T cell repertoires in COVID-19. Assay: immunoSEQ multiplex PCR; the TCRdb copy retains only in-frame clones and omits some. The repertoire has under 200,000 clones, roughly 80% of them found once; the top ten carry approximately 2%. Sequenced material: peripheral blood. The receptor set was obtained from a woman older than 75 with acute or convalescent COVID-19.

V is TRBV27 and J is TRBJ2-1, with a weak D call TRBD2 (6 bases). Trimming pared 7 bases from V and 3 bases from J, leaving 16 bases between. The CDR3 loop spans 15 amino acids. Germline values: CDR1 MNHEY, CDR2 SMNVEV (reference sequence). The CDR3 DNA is TGTGCCAGCATCCTGCGGGGTGATCTCTACAATGAGCAGTTCTTC. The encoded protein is CASILRGDLYNEQFF.

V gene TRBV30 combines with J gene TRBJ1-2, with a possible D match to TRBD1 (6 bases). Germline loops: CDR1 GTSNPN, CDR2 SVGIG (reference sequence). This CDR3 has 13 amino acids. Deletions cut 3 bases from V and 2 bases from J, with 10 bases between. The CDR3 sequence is CAWSRGRNYGYTF. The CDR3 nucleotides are TGTGCCTGGAGCAGGGGCCGAAACTATGGCTACACCTTC.

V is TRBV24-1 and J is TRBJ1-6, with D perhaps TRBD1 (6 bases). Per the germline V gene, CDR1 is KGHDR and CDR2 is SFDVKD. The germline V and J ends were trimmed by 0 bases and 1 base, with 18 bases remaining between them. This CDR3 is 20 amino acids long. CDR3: CATSDLPGTFLSSYNSPLHF. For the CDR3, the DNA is TGTGCCACCAGTGATTTGCCCGGGACATTTTTAAGTTCCTATAATTCACCCCTCCACTTT.

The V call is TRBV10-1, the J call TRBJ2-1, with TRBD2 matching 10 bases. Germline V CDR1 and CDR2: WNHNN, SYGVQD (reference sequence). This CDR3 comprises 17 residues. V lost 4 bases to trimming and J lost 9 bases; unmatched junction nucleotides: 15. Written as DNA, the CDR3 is TGCGCCAGCAGTGGGACTAGCGGCAACTTCAAGAGGGCTGAGCAGTTCTTC. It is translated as CASSGTSGNFKRAEQFF.

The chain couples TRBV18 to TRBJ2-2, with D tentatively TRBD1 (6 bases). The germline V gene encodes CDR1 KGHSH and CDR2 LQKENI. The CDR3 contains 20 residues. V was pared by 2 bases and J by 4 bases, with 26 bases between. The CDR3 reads CASSPLAWMRGQDGTGELFF. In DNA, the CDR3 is TGTGCCAGCTCACCATTGGCTTGGATGAGGGGACAAGATGGCACCGGGGAGCTGTTTTTT.

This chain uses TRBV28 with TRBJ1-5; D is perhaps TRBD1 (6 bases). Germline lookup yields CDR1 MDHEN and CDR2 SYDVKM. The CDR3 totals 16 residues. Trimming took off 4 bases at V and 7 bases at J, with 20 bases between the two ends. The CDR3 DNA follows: TGTGCCAGCAGTTCCCATGAGGGGGGGGCACGACAGCCCCAGCATTTT. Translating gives CASSSHEGGARQPQHF.

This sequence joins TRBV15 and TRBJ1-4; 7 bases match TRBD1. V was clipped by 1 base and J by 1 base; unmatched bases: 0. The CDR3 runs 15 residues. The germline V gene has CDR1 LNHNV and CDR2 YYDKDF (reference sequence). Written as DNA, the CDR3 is TGTGCCACCAGCAGAGGACAGGGAACTAATGAAAAACTGTTTTTT. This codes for CATSRGQGTNEKLFF.

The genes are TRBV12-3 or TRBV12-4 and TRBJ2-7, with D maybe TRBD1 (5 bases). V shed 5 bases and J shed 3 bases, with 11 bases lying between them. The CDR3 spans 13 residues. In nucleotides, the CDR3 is TGTGCCAGCAGTCCAAAGGGGCGCTACGAGCAGTACTTC. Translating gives CASSPKGRYEQYF.

The CDR3 spells CAWRPPGRNTEAFF. The CDR3 coding sequence is TGTGCCTGGAGGCCCCCAGGAAGGAACACTGAAGCTTTCTTT. The rearrangement links TRBV30 to TRBJ1-1; D remains ambiguous. The CDR3 is 14 residues long. V gave up 3 bases and J gave up 1 base, with 12 bases separating them. Looked up from germline, CDR1 is GTSNPN and CDR2 is SVGIG (reference sequence). Complete variable domain (other parts from reference TRBV30 and TRBJ1-1): SQTIHQWPATLVQPVGSPLSLECTVEGTSNPNLYWYRQAAGRGLQLLFYSVGIGQISSEVPQNLSASRPQDRQFILSSKKLLLSDSGFYLCAWRPPGRNTEAFFGQGTRLTVV.

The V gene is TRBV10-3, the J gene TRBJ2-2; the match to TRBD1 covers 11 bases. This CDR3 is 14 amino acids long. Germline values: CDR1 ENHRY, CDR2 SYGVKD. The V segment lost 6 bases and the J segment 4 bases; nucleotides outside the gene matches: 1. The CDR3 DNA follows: TGTGCCATCAGGGGACAGGGGGGCACCGGGGAGCTGTTTTTT. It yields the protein CAIRGQGGTGELFF.

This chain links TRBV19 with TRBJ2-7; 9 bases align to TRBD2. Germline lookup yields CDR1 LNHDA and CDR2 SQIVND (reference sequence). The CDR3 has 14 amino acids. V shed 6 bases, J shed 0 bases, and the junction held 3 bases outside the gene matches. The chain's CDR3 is CASRLAGGSYEQYF. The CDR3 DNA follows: TGTGCCAGTAGACTAGCGGGCGGCTCCTACGAGCAGTACTTC. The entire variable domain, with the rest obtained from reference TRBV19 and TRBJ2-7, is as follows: DGGITQSPKYLFRKEGQNVTLSCEQNLNHDAMYWYRQDPGQGLRLIYYSQIVNDFQKGDIAEGYSVSREKKESFPLTVTSAQKNPTAFYLCASRLAGGSYEQYFGPGTRLTVT.

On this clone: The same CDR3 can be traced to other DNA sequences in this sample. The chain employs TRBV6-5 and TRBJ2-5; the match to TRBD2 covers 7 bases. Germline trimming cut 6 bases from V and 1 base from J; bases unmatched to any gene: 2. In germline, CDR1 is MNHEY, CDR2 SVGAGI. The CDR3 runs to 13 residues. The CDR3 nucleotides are TGTGCCAGCAGGGCTAGCGGCCAAGAGACCCAGTACTTC. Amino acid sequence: CASRASGQETQYF.

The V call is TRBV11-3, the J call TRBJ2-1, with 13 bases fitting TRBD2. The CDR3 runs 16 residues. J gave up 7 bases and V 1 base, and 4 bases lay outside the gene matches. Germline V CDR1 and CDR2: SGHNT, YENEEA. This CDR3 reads CASSLGTSGGLNEQFF. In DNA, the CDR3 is TGTGCCAGCAGCTTAGGGACTAGCGGGGGATTAAATGAGCAGTTCTTC.

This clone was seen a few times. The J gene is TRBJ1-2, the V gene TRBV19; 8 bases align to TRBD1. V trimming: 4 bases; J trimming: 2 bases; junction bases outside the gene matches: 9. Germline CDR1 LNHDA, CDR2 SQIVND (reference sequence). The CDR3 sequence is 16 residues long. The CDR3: CASSTPGRGRNYGYTF. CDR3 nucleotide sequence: TGTGCCAGTAGTACCCCCGGCAGGGGGCGAAACTATGGCTACACCTTC.

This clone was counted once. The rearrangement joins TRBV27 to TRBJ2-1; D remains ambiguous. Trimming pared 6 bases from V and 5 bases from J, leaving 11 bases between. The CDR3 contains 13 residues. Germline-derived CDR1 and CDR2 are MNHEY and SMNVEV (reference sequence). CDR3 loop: CASSERMNNEQFF. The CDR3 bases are TGTGCCAGCAGCGAGCGAATGAACAATGAGCAGTTCTTC.

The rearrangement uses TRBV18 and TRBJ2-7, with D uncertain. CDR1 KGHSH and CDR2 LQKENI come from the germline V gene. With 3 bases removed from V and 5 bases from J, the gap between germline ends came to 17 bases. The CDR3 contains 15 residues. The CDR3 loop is CASSPPGSTRDEQYF. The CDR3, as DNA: TGTGCCAGCTCACCCCCGGGTTCGACCAGAGACGAGCAGTACTTC.

The CDR3 loop is CASSSAGTGRAKLFF. CDR3 coding DNA: TGTGCCAGCAGCTCGGCTGGGACAGGGAGGGCAAAACTGTTTTTT. The genes are TRBV11-2 and TRBJ1-4, with 9 bases fitting TRBD1. The CDR3 covers 15 residues. Germline V gene data show CDR1 as SGHAT and CDR2 as FQNNGV. V was clipped by 4 bases and J by 10 bases; unmatched bases: 10. The complete variable domain, with remaining parts taken from reference TRBV11-2 and TRBJ1-4, reads EAGVAQSPRYKIIEKRQSVAFWCNPISGHATLYWYQQILGQGPKLLIQFQNNGVVDDSQLPKDRFSAERLKGVDSTLKIQPAKLEDSAVYLCASSSAGTGRAKLFFGSGTQLSVL.

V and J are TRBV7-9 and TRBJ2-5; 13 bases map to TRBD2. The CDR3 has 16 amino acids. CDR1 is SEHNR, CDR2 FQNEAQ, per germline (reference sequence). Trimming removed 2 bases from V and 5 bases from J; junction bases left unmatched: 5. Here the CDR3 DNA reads TGTGCCAGCAGCTTATCCGGGACTAGCGGGGCTGAGACCCAGTACTTC. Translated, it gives CASSLSGTSGAETQYF.

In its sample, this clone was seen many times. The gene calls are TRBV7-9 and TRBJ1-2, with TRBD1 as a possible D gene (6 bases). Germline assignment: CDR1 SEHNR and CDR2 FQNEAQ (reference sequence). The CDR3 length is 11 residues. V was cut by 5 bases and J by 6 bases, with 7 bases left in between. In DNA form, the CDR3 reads TGTGCCAGCAGCAGGACAGATGGCTACACCTTC. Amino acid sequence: CASSRTDGYTF.

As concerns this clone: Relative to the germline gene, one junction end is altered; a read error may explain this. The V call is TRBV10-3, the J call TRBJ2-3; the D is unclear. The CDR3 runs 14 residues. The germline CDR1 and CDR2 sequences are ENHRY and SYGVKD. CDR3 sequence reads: CAISETNSIDTQYF. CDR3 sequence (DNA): TGTGCCATCAGTGAGACCAATAGCATAGATACGCAGTATTTT.

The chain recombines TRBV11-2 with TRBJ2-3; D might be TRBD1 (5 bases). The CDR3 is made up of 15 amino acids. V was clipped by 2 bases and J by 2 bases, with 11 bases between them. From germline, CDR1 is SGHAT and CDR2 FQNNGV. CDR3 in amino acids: CASSLFDRLTDTQYF. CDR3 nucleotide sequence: TGTGCCAGCAGCTTATTTGACAGACTCACAGATACGCAGTATTTT.

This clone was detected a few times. CDR3 region: CASRVAPGTDTQYF. As DNA, the CDR3 is TGTGCCAGCAGGGTAGCTCCCGGCACAGATACGCAGTATTTT. J is TRBJ2-3 and V is TRBV2; D ambiguous. This CDR3 comprises 14 residues. V gave up 6 bases and J gave up 1 base, with 11 bases separating them. Germline-derived CDR1 and CDR2 are SNHLY and FYNNEI.

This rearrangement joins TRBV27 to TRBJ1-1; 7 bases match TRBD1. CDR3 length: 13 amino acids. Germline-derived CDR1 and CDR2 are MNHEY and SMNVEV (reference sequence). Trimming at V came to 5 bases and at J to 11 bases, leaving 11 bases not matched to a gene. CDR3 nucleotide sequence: TGTGCCAGCAGTATCCGACAGGGACAAGGGGCTTTCTTT. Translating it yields CASSIRQGQGAFF.

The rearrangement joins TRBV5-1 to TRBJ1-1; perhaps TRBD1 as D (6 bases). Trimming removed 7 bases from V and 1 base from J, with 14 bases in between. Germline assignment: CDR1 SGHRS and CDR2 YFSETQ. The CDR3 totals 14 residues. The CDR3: CASGLQGTNTEAFF. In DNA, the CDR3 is TGCGCCAGCGGCCTTCAGGGGACGAACACTGAAGCTTTCTTT.

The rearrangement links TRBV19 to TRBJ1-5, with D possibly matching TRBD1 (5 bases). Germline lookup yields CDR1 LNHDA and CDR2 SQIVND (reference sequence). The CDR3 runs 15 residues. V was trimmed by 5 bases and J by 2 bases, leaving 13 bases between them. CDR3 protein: CASSFGGVGNQPQHF. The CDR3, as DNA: TGTGCCAGTAGTTTTGGGGGGGTTGGCAATCAGCCCCAGCATTTT.

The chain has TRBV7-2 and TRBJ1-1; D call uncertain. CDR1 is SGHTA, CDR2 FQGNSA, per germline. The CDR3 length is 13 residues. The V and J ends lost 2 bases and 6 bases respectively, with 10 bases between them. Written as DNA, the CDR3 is TGTGCCAGCAGCTTAAAGGCGGGCTCTGAAGCTTTCTTT. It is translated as CASSLKAGSEAFF. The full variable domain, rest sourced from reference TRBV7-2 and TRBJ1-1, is GAGVSQSPSNKVTEKGKDVELRCDPISGHTALYWYRQSLGQGLEFLIYFQGNSAPDKSGLPSDRFSAERTGGSVSTLTIQRTQQEDSAVYLCASSLKAGSEAFFGQGTRLTVV.